The next 24 T cell receptor beta chains were all read from a single sample in a study of cytomegalovirus exposure and HLA in healthy donors. This PCR relied on a set of 60 Vbeta primers and 13 Jbeta primers. Some clones are missing from TCRdb's copy, which holds only in-frame ones; the method was immunoSEQ multiplex PCR. The repertoire consists of some 190,000 clones, with 65% to 80% occurring once and the leading ten covering about 2.5%. What was sequenced was PBMCs. These receptors all stem from a woman in her 30s in good health and CMV-seropositive.

V gene TRBV9 combines with J gene TRBJ1-4; TRBD1 matches at 7 bases. In germline, CDR1 is SGDLS, CDR2 YYNGEE. Losses at the gene ends were 0 bases for V and 4 bases for J; bases not matched to a gene: 9. There are 17 residues in the CDR3. CDR3 protein: CASSVGSSRGHNEKLFF. DNA of the CDR3: TGTGCCAGCAGCGTAGGTTCCTCGAGGGGGCATAATGAAAAACTGTTTTTT.

The chain joins TRBV7-2 to TRBJ2-7, with 9 bases aligning to TRBD1. This CDR3 comprises 15 residues. CDR1 is SGHTA, CDR2 FQGNSA, per germline. V lost 5 bases to trimming and J lost 3 bases; unmatched junction nucleotides: 8. The CDR3 is CASSLGQGSIYEQYF. The CDR3 DNA sequence: TGTGCCAGCAGCCTAGGACAGGGGTCTATCTACGAGCAGTACTTC.

The chain joins TRBV28 to TRBJ2-3; D remains unclear. In germline, CDR1 is MDHEN, CDR2 SYDVKM. This CDR3 spans 14 amino acids. V was shortened by 5 bases and J by 0 bases, with 9 bases between the two germline ends. CDR3 in DNA: TGTGCCAGCAGTCCCGTACTCAGCACAGATACGCAGTATTTT. Protein product: CASSPVLSTDTQYF.

The rearrangement links TRBV28 to TRBJ2-7; TRBD2 aligns across 7 bases. The CDR3 contains 15 residues. The J segment lost 5 bases and the V segment lost 0 bases, leaving 7 bases of the junction unmatched. The germline gives CDR1 MDHEN, CDR2 SYDVKM. The CDR3 DNA reads TGTGCCAGCAGTTTATGGTCCACGGGGGGAGACGAGCAGTACTTC. This gives the protein CASSLWSTGGDEQYF.

V is TRBV5-5 and J is TRBJ2-7, with 8 bases aligning to TRBD1. V lost 5 bases and J lost 4; bases outside the gene matches: 11. Germline V gene sequence: CDR1 SGHKS, CDR2 YYEKEE (reference sequence). The CDR3 has 15 amino acids. CDR3 bases: TGTGCCAGCAGGTATGACAGGGGTTTATCATACGAGCAGTACTTC. Residues: CASRYDRGLSYEQYF. Drawing the rest from reference TRBV5-5 and TRBJ2-7, the complete variable domain is DAGVTQSPTHLIKTRGQQVTLRCSPISGHKSVSWYQQVLGQGPQFIFQYYEKEERGRGNFPDRFSARQFPNYSSELNVNALLLGDSALYLCASRYDRGLSYEQYFGPGTRLTVT.

The chain has TRBV5-1 and TRBJ1-2; possible D gene TRBD1, 5 bases. In germline, CDR1 is SGHRS, CDR2 YFSETQ. The CDR3 contains 11 residues. Trimming cost V 5 bases and J 6 bases, with 8 bases left between them. CDR3 in amino acids: CASRGGDGYTF. Here the CDR3 DNA reads TGCGCCAGCAGGGGGGGAGATGGCTACACCTTC.

This chain connects TRBV9 to TRBJ2-2; 7 bases fit TRBD1. CDR1 and CDR2 (germline): SGDLS, YYNGEE. J lost 2 bases, V lost 4 bases, and 8 bases had no gene match. The CDR3 length is 16 residues. The CDR3 reads CASSPRQGLNTGELFF. The CDR3 region has the DNA TGTGCCAGCAGCCCTCGACAGGGTTTAAACACCGGGGAGCTGTTTTTT.

This clone is a singleton in its sample. V gene TRBV28 combines with J gene TRBJ2-5; possible D gene TRBD1, 6 bases. The V end was cut by 4 bases, the J end by 5 bases, with 11 bases between. There are 13 residues in the CDR3. CDR1 is MDHEN, CDR2 SYDVKM, per germline. Written as DNA, the CDR3 is TGTGCCAGCAGTTATACAGGGCCGGAGACCCAGTACTTC. Translation: CASSYTGPETQYF.

CDR3 sequence reads: CASSFPDRPLNYGYTF. The CDR3 nucleotides are TGTGCCAGCAGCTTTCCGGACAGGCCACTCAACTATGGCTACACCTTC. The V and J genes are TRBV5-8 and TRBJ1-2, with 7 positions matching TRBD1. J was trimmed by 2 bases and V by 2 bases; bases with no gene match: 9. The CDR3 spans 16 residues. Germline V gene sequence: CDR1 SGHTS, CDR2 YDEGEE.

This chain connects TRBV5-1 to TRBJ2-2, with 12 bases that match TRBD1. This CDR3 is 15 amino acids long. V was pared by 3 bases and J by 5 bases, with 2 bases of the junction left unmatched. Germline V gene sequence: CDR1 SGHRS, CDR2 YFSETQ. The CDR3 DNA reads TGCGCCAGCAGCTGGGGACAGGGGGCAACCGGGGAGCTGTTTTTT. The encoded protein is CASSWGQGATGELFF.

The chain carries TRBV19 and TRBJ2-7; TRBD2 agrees at 7 bases. V lost 2 bases and J lost 6; bases outside the gene matches: 7. This CDR3 comprises 14 residues. Germline CDR1 reads LNHDA; CDR2 reads SQIVND (reference sequence). CDR3 region: CASSIRAGYGEQYF. DNA for the CDR3: TGTGCCAGTAGTATAAGAGCGGGGTATGGCGAGCAGTACTTC.

V gene TRBV11-2 combines with J gene TRBJ2-5; tentative D call: TRBD1 (5 bases). The DNA end lines up better with TRBJ2-7; the J call may be wrong. The CDR3 runs 15 residues. In germline, CDR1 is SGHAT, CDR2 FQNNGV. The CDR3 nucleotides read TGTGCCAGCAGCACCCGGACATTAGAATACTACGAGCAGTACTTC. Its translation: CASSTRTLEYYEQYF.

About this clone: The sample contains more than one DNA sequence encoding this CDR3. This rearrangement joins TRBV28 to TRBJ1-5; the D is unclear. Trimming removed 2 bases at V and 8 bases at J, with 4 bases between. Germline-derived CDR1 and CDR2 are MDHEN and SYDVKM. The CDR3 consists of 11 residues. DNA of the CDR3: TGTGCCAGCAGTTTAAGAGAGCCCCAGCATTTT. Residues: CASSLREPQHF.

The chain combines TRBV6-4 with TRBJ2-5; TRBD2 matches 9 bases. The CDR3 consists of 15 residues. J gave up 5 bases and V 4 bases, and 8 bases lay outside the gene matches. CDR1 and CDR2 (germline): MRHNA, SNTAGT. CDR3 bases: TGTGCCAGCAGTGCCGTAGCGGGGGACGTGGAGACCCAGTACTTC. Residues: CASSAVAGDVETQYF.

The genes are TRBV11-2 and TRBJ2-6; D unclear. From germline, CDR1 is SGHAT and CDR2 FQNNGV. CDR3 length equals 14 residues. Trimming cost V 3 bases and J 0 bases, with 3 bases left between them. The CDR3, as DNA: TGTGCCAGCAGCTTTAGCTCTGGGGCCAACGTCCTGACTTTC. This translates into CASSFSSGANVLTF.

The genes are TRBV19 and TRBJ2-3, with D possibly TRBD2 on 5 matching bases. Germline V gene data show CDR1 as LNHDA and CDR2 as SQIVND (reference sequence). The CDR3 runs 13 residues. V dropped 4 bases and J dropped 4 bases, with 9 bases sitting between them. The CDR3 nucleotides are TGTGCCAGTAGTAGCGGGCCCCCAGATACGCAGTATTTT. Amino acid sequence: CASSSGPPDTQYF.

The chain links TRBV10-3 to TRBJ1-4; 7 nucleotides align to TRBD1. Germline values: CDR1 ENHRY, CDR2 SYGVKD. V trimming: 7 bases; J trimming: 8 bases; junction bases outside the gene matches: 7. This CDR3 contains 13 residues. The CDR3 bases are TGTGCCATCAAAGGGCAGGGGGGCGAAAAACTGTTTTTT. Translated: CAIKGQGGEKLFF.

V is TRBV5-1 and J is TRBJ2-3; 7 bases are shared with TRBD2. V was pared by 4 bases and J by 2 bases, with 4 bases of the junction left unmatched. This CDR3 is built from 14 residues. Germline CDR1 is SGHRS and CDR2 is YFSETQ. CDR3 sequence (DNA): TGCGCCAGCAGCCGGACTAGAAACACAGATACGCAGTATTTT. It translates to CASSRTRNTDTQYF. The entire variable domain, with the rest obtained from reference TRBV5-1 and TRBJ2-3, is as follows: KAGVTQTPRYLIKTRGQQVTLSCSPISGHRSVSWYQQTPGQGLQFLFEYFSETQRNKGNFPGRFSGRQFSNSRSEMNVSTLELGDSALYLCASSRTRNTDTQYFGPGTRLTVL.

V usage is TRBV6-1 and J usage is TRBJ1-2; 8 positions agree with TRBD1. Germline CDR1 MNHNS, CDR2 SASEGT. V gave up 7 bases and J gave up 8 bases; unmatched junction bases: 15. The CDR3 runs 15 residues. The CDR3: CASTLITRGQGGYTF. CDR3 DNA: TGTGCCAGCACCCTCATCACCAGGGGGCAAGGAGGCTACACCTTC.

Only a few counts were recorded for this clone. The chain has TRBV4-1 and TRBJ1-3; D may be TRBD1 (6 bases). The CDR3 runs to 15 residues. V was pared by 4 bases and J by 0 bases, with 10 bases between. Germline V gene data show CDR1 as MGHRA and CDR2 as YSYEKL. CDR3 bases: TGCGCCAGCAGCCTCAAGGACAGCTCTGGAAACACCATATATTTT. Residues: CASSLKDSSGNTIYF.

The chain uses TRBV14 and TRBJ2-3; a possible D gene is TRBD1 (5 bases). Between the trimmed V and J ends, which lost 1 base and 6 bases, there was a span of 14 bases. This CDR3 is 15 amino acids long. Germline CDR1 and CDR2: SGHDN and FVKESK. The CDR3 nucleotides are TGTGCCAGCAGCCAAGTAAGCAGGGCCGGGGATACGCAGTATTTT. Its protein is CASSQVSRAGDTQYF.

This clone was seen more than once but under ten times. The CDR3 DNA follows: TGTGCCGCGTCCAGGGGGGTGGGTTCACCCCTCCACTTT. It specifies CAASRGVGSPLHF. The rearrangement links TRBV6-5 to TRBJ1-6; 7 nucleotides match TRBD1. After removal of 11 bases from V and 9 bases from J, the junction contained 10 bases not matched to a gene. Germline-derived CDR1 and CDR2 are MNHEY and SVGAGI. This CDR3 contains 13 residues.

This clone appeared a single time. The chain combines TRBV7-8 with TRBJ1-5; no definite D call. The CDR3 is 14 amino acids. CDR1 is SGHVS, CDR2 FQNEAQ, per germline. V lost 1 base and J 3 bases, leaving 7 bases between the germline ends. The CDR3 DNA reads as TGTGCCAGCAGCTTAGTTTCCTACAATCAGCCCCAGCATTTT. Translation: CASSLVSYNQPQHF.

This sequence joins TRBV30 and TRBJ1-6, with 7 bases fitting TRBD1. Unmatched junction bases numbered 11, after V lost 1 base and J lost 5 bases. CDR3 length: 17 residues. Germline loops: CDR1 GTSNPN, CDR2 SVGIG (reference sequence). The CDR3 DNA sequence: TGTGCCTGGAGTGGCCACACTCACAGGGGAGATAATTCACCCCTCCACTTT. Protein: CAWSGHTHRGDNSPLHF.